These T cell receptor beta chains were read from a single sample in a study of blood T cell repertoires in COVID-19. This table comes from immunoSEQ multiplex PCR, and its TCRdb copy is limited to in-frame clones, with some not included. The sample gives hundreds of thousands of clones, 85% to 90% of which show up once; around 3% is in the top ten. Sequenced input: peripheral blood. The receptors originated from a human donor in a cohort sampled during active COVID-19. Each CDR3 is given with its conserved first and last residue. A D gene is named only where the DNA matches it firmly. Clone size is stated in some rows and not others, as once, few, many or a class when expanded.

abundance | j_gene | v_gene | d_gene | len | CDR3aa | CDR3nt
- | TRBJ2-1 | TRBV7-3 | - | 13 | CASSLDTNNEQFF | TGTGCCAGCAGCCTCGACACGAACAATGAGCAGTTCTTC
- | TRBJ2-1 | TRBV30 | TRBD2 | 15 | CAWSERDSSYNEQFF | TGTGCCTGGAGTGAGCGGGATAGCTCCTACAATGAGCAGTTCTTC
once | TRBJ2-3 | TRBV28 | TRBD2 | 15 | CASSSLAGGADTQYF | TGTGCCAGCAGTTCTTTAGCGGGAGGGGCAGATACGCAGTATTTT
- | TRBJ2-3 | TRBV19 | - | 13 | CASSLASTDTQYF | TGTGCCAGTAGCCTAGCTAGCACAGATACGCAGTATTTT
once | TRBJ1-1 | TRBV2 | - | 14 | CAPAPRGRNTEAFF | TGTGCCCCCGCCCCAAGGGGAAGGAACACTGAAGCTTTCTTT
- | TRBJ2-3 | TRBV11-1 | - | 15 | CASSTDRSSTDTQYF | TGTGCCAGCAGCACCGACAGGAGTAGCACAGATACGCAGTATTTT
- | TRBJ2-3 | TRBV30 | TRBD2 | 18 | CAWSGLAGPRNTRDTQYF | TGTGCCTGGTCCGGACTAGCGGGACCCCGCAACACAAGAGATACGCAGTATTTT
few | TRBJ2-7 | TRBV14 | - | 16 | CASSPLSSLEGYEQYF | TGTGCCAGCAGCCCACTAAGCTCCCTCGAGGGCTACGAGCAGTACTTC
- | TRBJ2-4 | TRBV14 | TRBD2 | 16 | CASSGAGATVGNIQYF | TGTGCCAGCAGCGGTGCGGGAGCAACAGTGGGGAACATTCAGTACTTC
- | TRBJ1-1 | TRBV7-8 | TRBD1 | 15 | CASSTGGTGTAEAFF | TGTGCCAGCAGCACCGGTGGGACAGGGACCGCTGAAGCTTTCTTT
few | TRBJ2-4 | TRBV15 | TRBD1 | 16 | CATSRDSGTDQDIQYF | TGTGCCACCAGCAGAGACAGTGGGACAGACCAAGACATTCAGTACTTC
- | TRBJ2-5 | TRBV5-1 | TRBD2 | 16 | CASSLLAGGTQETQYF | TGCGCCAGCAGCCTACTAGCGGGGGGAACCCAAGAGACCCAGTACTTC
- | TRBJ1-2 | TRBV19 | TRBD1 | 17 | CASNPGQGAIRYYGYTF | TGTGCCAGTAATCCGGGACAGGGGGCAATTCGTTACTATGGCTACACCTTC
- | TRBJ2-3 | TRBV7-3 | TRBD2 | 16 | CASSKGLAGGTDTQYF | TGTGCCAGCAGCAAAGGACTAGCGGGGGGCACAGATACGCAGTATTTT
- | TRBJ1-2 | TRBV27 | - | 14 | CASSFSGNLYGYTF | TGTGCCAGCAGTTTCTCAGGGAACCTCTATGGCTACACCTTC
- | TRBJ2-5 | TRBV7-7 | - | 15 | CASSQGGVGQETQYF | TGTGCTAGCAGCCAAGGGGGGGTGGGTCAAGAGACCCAGTACTTC
- | TRBJ2-1 | TRBV28 | - | 16 | CASSTPGGTRPIEQFF | TGTGCCAGCAGTACCCCTGGGGGGACGCGCCCAATCGAGCAGTTCTTC
- | TRBJ1-1 | TRBV29-1 | - | 13 | CSVGTLPNTEAFF | TGCAGCGTAGGGACACTCCCAAACACTGAAGCTTTCTTT
- | TRBJ1-6 | TRBV5-6 | TRBD1 | 17 | CASSLFTTTGGDSPLHF | TGTGCCAGCAGCTTATTCACAACAACAGGGGGCGATTCACCCCTCCACTTT
once | TRBJ1-2 | TRBV5-1 | TRBD1 | 17 | CASSLATGSTTNYGYTF | TGCGCCAGCAGCTTGGCGACAGGGTCGACTACCAACTATGGCTACACCTTC
- | TRBJ1-2 | TRBV2 | - | 14 | CASTGARVRLGYTF | TGTGCCAGCACCGGAGCCAGGGTACGACTTGGCTACACCTTC
once | TRBJ1-2 | TRBV7-9 | - | 13 | CASSLVQGDGYTF | TGTGCCAGCAGCTTGGTTCAGGGTGATGGCTACACCTTC
few | TRBJ1-3 | TRBV15 | - | 16 | CATSDSGSLSGNTIYF | TGTGCCACCAGCGACTCAGGGTCTCTCTCTGGAAACACCATATATTTT
- | TRBJ2-3 | TRBV7-2 | - | 13 | CASSLGLADTQYF | TGTGCCAGCAGCCTCGGTCTCGCGGATACGCAGTATTTT
- | TRBJ1-4 | TRBV9 | - | 13 | CASSPQPAGALFF | TGTGCCAGCAGCCCGCAACCCGCGGGGGCTCTGTTTTTT
once | TRBJ1-6 | TRBV6-2/TRBV6-3 | - | 15 | CASSYGQGHTSPLHF | TGTGCCAGCAGTTACGGCCAGGGCCATACTTCACCCCTCCACTTT
- | TRBJ1-1 | TRBV28 | TRBD1 | 14 | CASSEGAGVRGAFF | TGTGCCAGCAGCGAGGGGGCCGGAGTACGAGGAGCTTTCTTT
- | TRBJ2-1 | TRBV19 | - | 18 | CASSTFSEAWGNYNEQFF | TGTGCCAGTAGTACCTTTAGTGAGGCGTGGGGCAACTACAATGAGCAGTTCTTC
- | TRBJ1-4 | TRBV29-1 | TRBD1 | 13 | CSVTGGDNEKLFF | TGCAGCGTTACAGGGGGGGATAATGAAAAACTGTTTTTT
- | TRBJ1-3 | TRBV5-1 | - | 16 | CASSPQAGRAGNTIYF | TGCGCCAGCAGCCCCCAAGCGGGGAGGGCAGGAAACACCATATATTTT
- | TRBJ2-5 | TRBV5-1 | TRBD1 | 14 | CASSLQGARETQYF | TGCGCCAGCAGCTTGCAGGGGGCGCGAGAGACCCAGTACTTC
once | TRBJ1-3 | TRBV5-6 | - | 15 | CASSPLRESGNTIYF | TGTGCCAGCAGCCCCCTTCGAGAATCTGGAAACACCATATATTTT
- | TRBJ2-7 | TRBV18 | TRBD2 | 16 | CASSPPGGGSTYEQYF | TGTGCCAGCTCACCACCGGGCGGGGGGAGTACCTACGAGCAGTACTTC
once | TRBJ2-7 | TRBV4-1 | TRBD1 | 16 | CASSQDTGTGAYEQYF | TGCGCCAGCAGCCAAGATACCGGGACAGGGGCCTACGAGCAGTACTTC
- | TRBJ2-1 | TRBV15 | - | 17 | CATSRDQWRGTHNEQFF | TGTGCCACCAGCAGAGATCAGTGGCGGGGAACCCACAATGAGCAGTTCTTC
- | TRBJ1-3 | TRBV6-5 | - | 14 | CASSYRGSGNTIYF | TGTGCCAGCAGTTACAGGGGGTCGGGAAACACCATATATTTT
few | TRBJ2-5 | TRBV19 | TRBD1 | 12 | CASSIEQGAQYF | TGTGCCAGTAGTATAGAACAGGGGGCCCAGTACTTC
- | TRBJ2-1 | TRBV9 | - | 12 | CASSESDNEQFF | TGTGCCAGCAGCGAAAGCGACAATGAGCAGTTCTTC
- | TRBJ2-1 | TRBV7-3 | TRBD2 | 16 | CASSSSLVAGSNEQFF | TGTGCCAGCAGCTCGAGTCTGGTAGCGGGAAGCAATGAGCAGTTCTTC
few | TRBJ2-7 | TRBV5-1 | TRBD1 | 14 | CASSWGQGSGEQYF | TGCGCCAGCAGCTGGGGACAGGGGTCGGGGGAGCAGTACTTC
- | TRBJ1-6 | TRBV18 | TRBD1 | 18 | CASSPIYGDRLLDSPLHF | TGTGCCAGCTCACCAATATACGGGGACAGACTTTTAGATTCACCCCTCCACTTT
- | TRBJ2-2 | TRBV2 | - | 16 | CASSAEGVPNTGELFF | TGTGCCAGCAGTGCTGAGGGGGTCCCGAACACCGGGGAGCTGTTTTTT
- | TRBJ2-1 | TRBV9 | TRBD2 | 17 | CASSPTLGTSGAVAQFF | TGTGCCAGCAGCCCCACGCTAGGGACTAGCGGGGCTGTGGCGCAGTTCTTC
- | TRBJ1-5 | TRBV5-1 | - | 14 | CASSFGGSNQPQHF | TGCGCCAGCAGCTTCGGGGGTAGCAATCAGCCCCAGCATTTT
- | TRBJ2-5 | TRBV11-2 | TRBD2 | 18 | CASSLVGRGTSGRQTQYF | TGTGCCAGCAGCTTAGTGGGCAGGGGGACTAGCGGGAGACAGACCCAGTACTTC
- | TRBJ2-7 | TRBV18 | TRBD1 | 14 | CASSPGQGLPEQYF | TGTGCCAGCTCACCGGGACAGGGACTTCCCGAGCAGTACTTC
- | TRBJ2-3 | TRBV29-1 | TRBD1 | 12 | CSVVGGPDTQYF | TGCAGCGTTGTAGGGGGCCCAGATACGCAGTATTTT
- | TRBJ2-5 | TRBV7-2 | - | 12 | CASSPSWETQYF | TGTGCCAGCAGCCCTAGCTGGGAGACCCAGTACTTC
few | TRBJ2-6 | TRBV30 | TRBD2 | 15 | CAWSNGRGGPRVLTF | TGTGCCTGGAGCAACGGGAGGGGGGGCCCCCGGGTCCTGACTTTC
- | TRBJ2-4 | TRBV2 | TRBD2 | 13 | CASIPTSGGSVFF | TGTGCCAGCATTCCGACTAGCGGGGGATCCGTTTTTTTC
few | TRBJ1-1 | TRBV5-1 | - | 14 | CATKVGRVGTEAFF | TGCGCCACCAAGGTTGGCAGGGTGGGTACTGAAGCTTTCTTT
few | TRBJ2-3 | TRBV6-4 | TRBD2 | 15 | CASSDRSGGADTQYF | TGTGCCAGCAGTGACCGTAGCGGGGGGGCAGATACGCAGTATTTT
once | TRBJ1-2 | TRBV10-1 | TRBD1 | 18 | CASSEPRTGKARPNGYTF | TGCGCCAGCAGTGAGCCCCGGACAGGGAAGGCCCGGCCCAACGGCTACACCTTC
- | TRBJ2-5 | TRBV10-3 | TRBD2 | 16 | CAISDSSGSGGETQYF | TGTGCCATCAGTGATAGCAGCGGGAGTGGAGGAGAGACCCAGTACTTC
- | TRBJ1-2 | TRBV13 | - | 12 | CASSLRGYGYTF | TGTGCCAGCAGCTTACGCGGCTATGGCTACACCTTC